This T cell receptor beta chain is drawn from a study of blood T cell repertoires in COVID-19 (dated by TCRdb to 2018 to 2020). Background on the whole study: Samples from collaborators originated in the United States, Italy and Spain and spanned both the acute and convalescent phases of COVID-19. The material from the prospective study consisted of cDNA or gDNA derived from T cells, B-cell-depleted T cells, or PBMCs. The dataset comprised deeply sampled blood TCRbeta repertoires from subjects exposed to, actively infected with, or recovered from COVID-19. The repertoires were made available in a free public database intended to serve as a resource for research on the immune response to SARS-CoV-2. The samples were drawn from the first 160 participants of the ongoing ImmuneRACE study and from 1,254 subjects provided by 6 global collaborators. Nearly every sample came with metadata listing a de-identified subject ID, COVID-19 status, age in years and sex. Where available, HLA class I and class II types were obtained from metadata supplied by the sample provider rather than from assay-based typing. Findings and caveats that apply to the study as a whole: Clinical and demographic metadata were provided uncurated, with the amount varying by source and participant.

Collaborating institutions collected whole blood in K2EDTA tubes following their own protocols. For TCRbeta analysis, collaborators shipped samples as frozen whole blood, isolated PBMCs, or DNA extracted from either of those sample types. To note about this clone: No antigen is known for it. The input lacks base qualities; no much larger clone sits a single base away.

The immunoSEQ Assay, a bias-controlled multiplex PCR, was used to amplify TCRbeta CDR3 regions from genomic DNA. The study's processing was this. The number of nucleated cells in each sample was estimated from the amplification of reference gene primers within the assay. To quantify the absolute abundance of each unique TCRbeta CDR3 rearrangement, sequence reads were collapsed and filtered. For each sample, productive Simpson clonality was calculated by taking the square root of Simpson's diversity index across productive rearrangements. What TCRdb holds here is the immuneACCESS table cut down to in-frame rearrangements. Part of the clones is not present; checked against another copy, under half of the missing clones reflect an unresolved V gene, and the others are unexplained. V and J calls plus clone size are reproduced from that table; the DNA served to infer D and trimming. Across this sample there are about 81,000 clones, with around 82% seen only once. The ten largest clones take up 7.4% of the sample.

Based on the germline V gene (reference sequence), the CDR1 and CDR2 sequences are SGHNT and YYREEE. Relative to germline, V is missing 3 bases and J is missing 4 bases, with 8 bases of the junction outside any gene match. CDR3 length: 16 amino acids, cysteine to phenylalanine. Of all the DNA, just the CDR3 is kept, 48 bases in frame from base 1. Specimen: peripheral blood. The sequence came from a human donor in a cohort sampled during active COVID-19. Recombination joined TRBV5-4 with TRBJ2-2, with 8 bases in between that match TRBD1. Here the CDR3 is given as CASSSDRTGTTGELFF. DNA sequence: TGTGCCAGCAGCTCCGACCGGACAGGGACCACCGGGGAGCTGTTTTTT.